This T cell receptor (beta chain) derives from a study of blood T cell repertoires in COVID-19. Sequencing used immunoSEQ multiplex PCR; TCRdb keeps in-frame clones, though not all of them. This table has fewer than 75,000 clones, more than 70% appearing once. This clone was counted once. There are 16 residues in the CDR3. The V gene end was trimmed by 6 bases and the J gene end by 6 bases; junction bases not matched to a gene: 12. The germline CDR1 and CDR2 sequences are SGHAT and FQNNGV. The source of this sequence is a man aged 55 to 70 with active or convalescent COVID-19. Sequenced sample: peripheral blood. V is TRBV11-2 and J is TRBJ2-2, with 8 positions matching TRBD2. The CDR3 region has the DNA TGTGCCAGCAGATATAGGAGCGGGGGTACGTCCGGGGAGCTGTTTTTT. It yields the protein CASRYRSGGTSGELFF.